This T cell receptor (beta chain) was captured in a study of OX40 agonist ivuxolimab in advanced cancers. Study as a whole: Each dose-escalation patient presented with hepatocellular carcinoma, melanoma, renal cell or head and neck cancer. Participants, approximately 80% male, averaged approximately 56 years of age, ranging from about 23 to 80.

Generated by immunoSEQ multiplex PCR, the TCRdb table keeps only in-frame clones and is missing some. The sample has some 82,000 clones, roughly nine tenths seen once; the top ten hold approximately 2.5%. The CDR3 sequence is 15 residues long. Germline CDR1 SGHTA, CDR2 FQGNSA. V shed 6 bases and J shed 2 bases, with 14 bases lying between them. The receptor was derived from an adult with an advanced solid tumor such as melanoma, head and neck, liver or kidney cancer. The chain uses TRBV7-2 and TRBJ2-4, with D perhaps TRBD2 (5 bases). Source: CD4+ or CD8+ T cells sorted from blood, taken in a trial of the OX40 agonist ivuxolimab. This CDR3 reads CASSLLGLPKNIQYF. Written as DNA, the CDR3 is TGTGCCAGCAGTTTACTAGGATTGCCCAAAAACATTCAGTACTTC.